The 14 T cell receptor beta chains reported below all come from one sample, sequenced in a study of CD8 T cells in Susac syndrome. An input of about 0.45 to 1 ug of RNA was subjected to reverse transcription using random hexamers. TCRdb reanalysed the immunoSEQ multiplex PCR reads using MiXCR and keeps one entry per CDR3 protein. The sample has about 240,000 distinct CDR3 sequences; 95% to 97% are singletons. Sequences were obtained from CD4+ T cells from PBMCs. These receptors came from a human donor with Susac syndrome.

The chain joins TRBV2 to TRBJ2-6; D ambiguous. The CDR3 consists of 16 residues. Trimming stripped 7 bases from V and 3 bases from J, with 16 bases between. Germline lookup yields CDR1 SNHLY and CDR2 FYNNEI. The CDR3: CASTFRVPVGANVLTF. CDR3 nucleotides: TGTGCCAGCACTTTTAGAGTCCCAGTTGGGGCCAACGTCCTGACTTTC.

The chain couples TRBV25-1 to TRBJ1-2, with a possible D match to TRBD1 (6 bases). The V end was cut by 5 bases, the J end by 7 bases, with 14 bases between. The germline gives CDR1 MGHDK, CDR2 SYGVNS. The CDR3 extends over 13 amino acids. CDR3 loop: CASSPQGQSGYTF. CDR3 sequence (DNA): TGTGCCAGCAGTCCCCAGGGGCAGAGTGGCTACACCTTC.

The chain employs TRBV15 and TRBJ2-5; 10 bases fit TRBD2. V lost 1 base and J lost 6; bases outside the gene matches: 5. The CDR3 is made up of 15 amino acids. CDR1 and CDR2 from the germline V gene are LNHNV and YYDKDF (reference sequence). In DNA form, the CDR3 reads TGTGCCACCAGCAGAGTTGCTAGCGGGAGCCAGACCCAGTACTTC. Its protein is CATSRVASGSQTQYF. Combining the CDR3 with reference TRBV15 and TRBJ2-5 gives the whole variable domain DAMVIQNPRYQVTQFGKPVTLSCSQTLNHNVMYWYQQKSSQAPKLLFHYYDKDFNNEADTPDNFQSRRPNTSFCFLDIRSPGLGDTAMYLCATSRVASGSQTQYFGPGTRLLVL.

This clonotype was recorded once. For the CDR3, the DNA is TGCAGCGTTGCAGAGGGGGCTACCGCTAATGAAAAACTGTTTTTT. Translated: CSVAEGATANEKLFF. This chain uses TRBV29-1 with TRBJ1-4; 7 nucleotides align to TRBD1. The CDR3 has 15 amino acids. The germline CDR1 and CDR2 sequences are SQVTM and ANQGSEA. With V trimmed by 4 bases and J by 3 bases, 8 bases remained unmatched. The full variable domain, completed using reference TRBV29-1 and TRBJ1-4, is SAVISQKPSRDICQRGTSLTIQCQVDSQVTMMFWYRQQPGQSLTLIATANQGSEATYESGFVIDKFPISRPNLTFSTLTVSNMSPEDSSIYLCSVAEGATANEKLFFGSGTQLSVL.

This clonotype turned up a few times. The gene calls are TRBV11-3 and TRBJ2-7, with 7 bases lining up with TRBD1. There are 12 residues in the CDR3. Germline CDR1 reads SGHNT; CDR2 reads YENEEA. V lost 1 base and J lost 9; bases outside the gene matches: 3. The CDR3 DNA reads as TGTGCCAGCAGCTTAGGGGACAGAAGGCAGTACTTC. Protein product: CASSLGDRRQYF.

V and J are TRBV30 and TRBJ1-1, with 7 bases lining up with TRBD1. Looked up from germline, CDR1 is GTSNPN and CDR2 is SVGIG (reference sequence). There are 14 residues in the CDR3. Trimming at V came to 2 bases and at J to 7 bases, leaving 10 bases not matched to a gene. The DNA of the CDR3 is TGTGCCTGGAGTTTCGACAGGGCAAGAGGTGAAGCTTTCTTT. This sequence encodes CAWSFDRARGEAFF. The variable domain in full, with the rest retrieved from reference TRBV30 and TRBJ1-1, is SQTIHQWPATLVQPVGSPLSLECTVEGTSNPNLYWYRQAAGRGLQLLFYSVGIGQISSEVPQNLSASRPQDRQFILSSKKLLLSDSGFYLCAWSFDRARGEAFFGQGTRLTVV.

This clonotype is a singleton in its sample. The chain combines TRBV7-3 with TRBJ1-2; TRBD1 aligns across 7 bases. The ends lost 5 bases at V and 7 bases at J; junction bases unmatched: 10. This CDR3 has 14 amino acids. The germline V gene has CDR1 SGHTA and CDR2 FQGTGA. The CDR3 DNA reads as TGTGCCAGCAGCACCTCCGGGACAGAAAGTGGCTACACCTTC. Its translation is CASSTSGTESGYTF.

V usage is TRBV19 and J usage is TRBJ2-1, with D tentatively TRBD2 (7 bases). Germline CDR1 LNHDA, CDR2 SQIVND (reference sequence). The CDR3 consists of 17 residues. The ends were cut back, 4 bases at V and 0 bases at J, with 16 bases in the middle. CDR3 nucleotides: TGTGCCAGTAGTACCAACAGGAGGGGGGGCTCCTACAATGAGCAGTTCTTC. Its translation: CASSTNRRGGSYNEQFF. The full variable domain, in which reference TRBV19 and TRBJ2-1 provide the parts outside the CDR3, is DGGITQSPKYLFRKEGQNVTLSCEQNLNHDAMYWYRQDPGQGLRLIYYSQIVNDFQKGDIAEGYSVSREKKESFPLTVTSAQKNPTAFYLCASSTNRRGGSYNEQFFGPGTRLTVL.

This clonotype has only one observation. The J gene is TRBJ1-1, the V gene TRBV5-4; D call uncertain. CDR1 is SGHNT and CDR2 is YYREEE in the germline V gene (reference sequence). This CDR3 is built from 13 residues. Trimming removed 2 bases from V and 1 base from J, with 6 bases in between. CDR3 loop: CASSFLTNTEAFF. In DNA, the CDR3 is TGTGCCAGCAGCTTTCTGACGAACACTGAAGCTTTCTTT.

The V call is TRBV6-5, the J call TRBJ2-7; the D gene is possibly TRBD2 (6 bases). Germline V gene data show CDR1 as MNHEY and CDR2 as SVGAGI. The CDR3 contains 15 residues. Trimming pared 0 bases from V and 1 base from J, leaving 10 bases between. As DNA, the CDR3 is TGTGCCAGCAGTTACTCAGGCGGGGCATCCTACGAGCAGTACTTC. It is translated as CASSYSGGASYEQYF.

The chain employs TRBV9 and TRBJ2-3; D possibly corresponds to TRBD2 (6 bases). The V end lost 4 bases, the J end lost 1 base, and 10 bases lay between the germline ends. Germline CDR1 and CDR2: SGDLS and YYNGEE. The CDR3 consists of 14 residues. The CDR3 spells CASSSPGGTDTQYF. CDR3 in DNA: TGTGCCAGCAGCTCCCCGGGAGGCACAGATACGCAGTATTTT.

The chain links TRBV15 to TRBJ2-5, with a weak D call TRBD2 (5 bases). V dropped 0 bases and J dropped 4 bases, with 12 bases sitting between them. This CDR3 comprises 15 residues. CDR1 and CDR2 from the germline V gene are LNHNV and YYDKDF (reference sequence). The DNA for the CDR3 is TGTGCCACCAGCAGAGATCGGGGAATCGGAGAGACCCAGTACTTC. It translates to CATSRDRGIGETQYF.

V and J are TRBV19 and TRBJ1-2; D is perhaps TRBD1 (5 bases). Germline CDR1 and CDR2: LNHDA and SQIVND (reference sequence). The CDR3 covers 14 residues. V was shortened by 5 bases and J by 0 bases, with 10 bases between the two germline ends. The CDR3 loop reads CASSPGHSNYGYTF. As DNA, the CDR3 is TGTGCCAGTAGTCCCGGACACTCTAACTATGGCTACACCTTC. Full variable domain (missing parts from reference TRBV19 and TRBJ1-2): DGGITQSPKYLFRKEGQNVTLSCEQNLNHDAMYWYRQDPGQGLRLIYYSQIVNDFQKGDIAEGYSVSREKKESFPLTVTSAQKNPTAFYLCASSPGHSNYGYTFGSGTRLTVV.

V is TRBV30 and J is TRBJ2-7; 11 bases agree with TRBD2. The CDR3 loop spans 14 amino acids. Germline CDR1 GTSNPN, CDR2 SVGIG (reference sequence). V gave up 3 bases and J gave up 6 bases; unmatched junction bases: 7. CDR3 in amino acids: CAWRPLAGVGEQYF. The DNA of the CDR3 is TGTGCCTGGAGGCCACTAGCGGGAGTAGGCGAGCAGTACTTC.